Sequencing of this TCR beta chain was carried out in a study of T cells in Graves' hyperthyroidism and ophthalmopathy. In the study overall: Peripheral blood draws took place at initial diagnosis, ahead of any treatment.

The TCR beta CDR3 regions underwent amplification using RNA transcripts as the source. The study used the HTBI primer set for a first-round RT-PCR of the TCR CDR3. Using its own MiXCR run on the multiplex PCR reads, TCRdb lists one record per CDR3 protein. Of hundreds of thousands of distinct CDR3 sequences listed, more than 14% are singletons. From germline, CDR1 is SGHAT and CDR2 FQNNGV. The CDR3 is 15 amino acids. V lost 2 bases and J lost 8, with 16 bases in between. This receptor was taken from a woman aged 45-59 years with Graves' ophthalmopathy. The chain employs TRBV11-2 and TRBJ2-1; TRBD1 is a possible D gene (6 bases). Material for sequencing was blood. The CDR3 reads CASSLQGRKLDEQFF. In DNA, the CDR3 is TGTGCCAGCAGCTTACAGGGGCGCAAGTTAGATGAGCAGTTCTTC.